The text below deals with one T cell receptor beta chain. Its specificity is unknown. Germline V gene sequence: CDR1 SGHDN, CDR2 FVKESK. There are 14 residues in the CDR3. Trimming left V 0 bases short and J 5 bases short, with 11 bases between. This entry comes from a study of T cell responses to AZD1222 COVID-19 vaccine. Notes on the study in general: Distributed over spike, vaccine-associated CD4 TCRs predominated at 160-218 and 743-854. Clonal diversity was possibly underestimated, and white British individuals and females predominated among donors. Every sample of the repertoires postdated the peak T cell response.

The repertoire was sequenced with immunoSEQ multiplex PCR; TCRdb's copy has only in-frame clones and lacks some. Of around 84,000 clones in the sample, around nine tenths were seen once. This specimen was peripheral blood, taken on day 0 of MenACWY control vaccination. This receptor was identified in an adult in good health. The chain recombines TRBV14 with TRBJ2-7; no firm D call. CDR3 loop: CASSQDVGSNEQYF. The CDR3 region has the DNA TGTGCCAGCAGCCAAGATGTAGGGTCTAACGAGCAGTACTTC.